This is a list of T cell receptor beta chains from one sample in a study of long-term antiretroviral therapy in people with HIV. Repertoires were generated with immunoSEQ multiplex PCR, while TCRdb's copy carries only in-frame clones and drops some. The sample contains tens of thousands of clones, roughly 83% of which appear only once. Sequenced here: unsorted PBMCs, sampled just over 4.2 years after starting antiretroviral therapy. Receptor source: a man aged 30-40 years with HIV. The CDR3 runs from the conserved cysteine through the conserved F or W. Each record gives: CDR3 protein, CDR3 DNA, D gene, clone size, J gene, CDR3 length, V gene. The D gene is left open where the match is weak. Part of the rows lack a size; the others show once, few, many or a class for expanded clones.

CDR3aa: CASSHPTGTGGEGNTIYF
CDR3nt: TGTGCCAGCAGCCATCCAACCGGGACAGGGGGCGAGGGAAACACCATATATTTT
d_gene: TRBD1
abundance: .
j_gene: TRBJ1-3
len: 18
v_gene: TRBV4-2

CDR3aa: CSVEKFAGLADYEQYF
CDR3nt: TGCAGCGTTGAAAAATTTGCGGGACTAGCGGACTACGAGCAGTACTTC
d_gene: TRBD2
abundance: once
j_gene: TRBJ2-7
len: 16
v_gene: TRBV29-1

CDR3aa: CASSANILNEQFF
CDR3nt: TGTGCCAGCAGTGCCAACATCCTTAATGAGCAGTTCTTC
d_gene: .
abundance: once
j_gene: TRBJ2-1
len: 13
v_gene: TRBV6-4

CDR3aa: CASSGQGGYTGELFF
CDR3nt: TGTGCCAGCAGCGGCCAGGGAGGGTACACCGGGGAGCTGTTTTTT
d_gene: TRBD2
abundance: .
j_gene: TRBJ2-2
len: 15
v_gene: TRBV2

CDR3aa: CASKVTGDPTYEQYF
CDR3nt: TGTGCCAGTAAGGTAACGGGAGATCCGACCTACGAGCAGTACTTC
d_gene: .
abundance: .
j_gene: TRBJ2-7
len: 15
v_gene: TRBV19

CDR3aa: CASSEYRGEAFF
CDR3nt: TGTGCCAGCAGTGAATACAGGGGGGAAGCTTTCTTT
d_gene: TRBD1
abundance: .
j_gene: TRBJ1-1
len: 12
v_gene: TRBV6-1

CDR3aa: CASSFVTGNTEAFF
CDR3nt: TGTGCCAGCAGCTTTGTGACAGGGAACACTGAAGCTTTCTTT
d_gene: .
abundance: .
j_gene: TRBJ1-1
len: 14
v_gene: TRBV7-2

CDR3aa: CASSPLPRDGRSTEAFF
CDR3nt: TGTGCCAGCTCACCACTTCCCAGGGATGGTAGGAGCACTGAAGCTTTCTTT
d_gene: .
abundance: .
j_gene: TRBJ1-1
len: 17
v_gene: TRBV18

CDR3aa: CASSFDLYEQFF
CDR3nt: TGCGCCAGCAGCTTCGATTTATATGAGCAGTTCTTC
d_gene: .
abundance: .
j_gene: TRBJ2-1
len: 12
v_gene: TRBV5-1

CDR3aa: CASSPRALTGDAPLMNTEAFF
CDR3nt: TGCGCCAGCAGCCCCCGGGCCCTAACAGGGGACGCACCCCTTATGAACACTGAAGCTTTCTTT
d_gene: TRBD1
abundance: few
j_gene: TRBJ1-1
len: 21
v_gene: TRBV4-1

CDR3aa: CASSDVAGGFYEQFF
CDR3nt: TGTGCCAGCAGTGACGTGGCGGGGGGGTTCTATGAGCAGTTCTTC
d_gene: TRBD2
abundance: .
j_gene: TRBJ2-1
len: 15
v_gene: TRBV6-4

CDR3aa: CASRTPSSSGDNEQFF
CDR3nt: TGTGCCAGCCGCACCCCCTCTTCTTCAGGAGACAATGAGCAGTTCTTC
d_gene: .
abundance: .
j_gene: TRBJ2-1
len: 16
v_gene: TRBV28

CDR3aa: CASSHSSLHTGELFF
CDR3nt: TGTGCCAGCAGCCACTCCTCACTTCACACCGGGGAGCTGTTTTTT
d_gene: .
abundance: .
j_gene: TRBJ2-2
len: 15
v_gene: TRBV14

CDR3aa: CASSPTGAAFQETQYF
CDR3nt: TGTGCCAGCAGCCCTACTGGCGCAGCGTTTCAAGAGACCCAGTACTTC
d_gene: .
abundance: .
j_gene: TRBJ2-5
len: 16
v_gene: TRBV27

CDR3aa: CASSFAGGSDEQFF
CDR3nt: TGTGCCAGCAGCTTTGCAGGGGGGTCGGATGAGCAGTTCTTC
d_gene: .
abundance: once
j_gene: TRBJ2-1
len: 14
v_gene: TRBV7-3

CDR3aa: CASSLETGLDTGELFF
CDR3nt: TGTGCCAGCAGCTTAGAAACGGGTCTTGACACCGGGGAGCTGTTTTTT
d_gene: .
abundance: .
j_gene: TRBJ2-2
len: 16
v_gene: TRBV11-1

CDR3aa: CSVDGTGELFF
CDR3nt: TGCAGCGTTGATGGCACCGGGGAGCTGTTTTTT
d_gene: .
abundance: .
j_gene: TRBJ2-2
len: 11
v_gene: TRBV29-1

CDR3aa: CASSFGSFGGHSGYTF
CDR3nt: TGTGCCAGCAGCTTTGGGTCCTTCGGGGGGCATTCCGGCTACACCTTC
d_gene: .
abundance: .
j_gene: TRBJ1-2
len: 16
v_gene: TRBV5-6

CDR3aa: CASSLVLGPGDEQFF
CDR3nt: TGCGCCAGCAGCTTGGTTTTGGGCCCCGGGGATGAGCAGTTCTTC
d_gene: .
abundance: once
j_gene: TRBJ2-1
len: 15
v_gene: TRBV5-1

CDR3aa: CASSISRESYGYTF
CDR3nt: TGCGCCAGCAGCATATCCCGGGAGAGCTATGGCTACACCTTC
d_gene: .
abundance: few
j_gene: TRBJ1-2
len: 14
v_gene: TRBV5-1

CDR3aa: CASSLTGGLAGELFF
CDR3nt: TGTGCCAGCAGCTTAACGGGGGGGCTGGCCGGGGAGCTGTTTTTT
d_gene: .
abundance: .
j_gene: TRBJ2-2
len: 15
v_gene: TRBV7-3

CDR3aa: CASSFQGGDQPQHF
CDR3nt: TGTGCCAGCAGCTTTCAAGGTGGGGATCAGCCCCAGCATTTT
d_gene: .
abundance: .
j_gene: TRBJ1-5
len: 14
v_gene: TRBV5-4

CDR3aa: CASTSFQGSYNEQFF
CDR3nt: TGTGCCAGCACGTCCTTCCAGGGCTCCTACAATGAGCAGTTCTTC
d_gene: .
abundance: .
j_gene: TRBJ2-1
len: 15
v_gene: TRBV2

CDR3aa: CASSLSGQASYEQYF
CDR3nt: TGTGCCAGCAGCCTTTCGGGACAGGCCTCCTACGAGCAGTACTTC
d_gene: TRBD1
abundance: .
j_gene: TRBJ2-7
len: 15
v_gene: TRBV7-2

CDR3aa: CASGTGGSEQYF
CDR3nt: TGCGCCAGCGGGACAGGGGGCAGTGAGCAGTACTTC
d_gene: TRBD1
abundance: .
j_gene: TRBJ2-7
len: 12
v_gene: TRBV5-1

CDR3aa: CASRRDGNMNTEAFF
CDR3nt: TGTGCCAGCAGAAGGGACGGTAATATGAACACTGAAGCTTTCTTT
d_gene: .
abundance: .
j_gene: TRBJ1-1
len: 15
v_gene: TRBV6-6

CDR3aa: CASSLGGLAEGYEQYF
CDR3nt: TGCGCCAGCAGCTTGGGGGGACTAGCCGAAGGCTACGAGCAGTACTTC
d_gene: TRBD2
abundance: .
j_gene: TRBJ2-7
len: 16
v_gene: TRBV5-1

CDR3aa: CASKPLGAVSQETQYF
CDR3nt: TGTGCCAGCAAGCCCCTCGGGGCCGTTTCTCAAGAGACCCAGTACTTC
d_gene: .
abundance: .
j_gene: TRBJ2-5
len: 16
v_gene: TRBV11-2

CDR3aa: CATSRDRVPDYGYTF
CDR3nt: TGTGCCACCAGCAGAGACCGGGTGCCTGACTATGGCTACACCTTC
d_gene: .
abundance: once
j_gene: TRBJ1-2
len: 15
v_gene: TRBV15

CDR3aa: CAISATSGSGEQFF
CDR3nt: TGTGCCATCAGTGCCACTAGCGGGAGCGGAGAGCAGTTCTTC
d_gene: TRBD2
abundance: .
j_gene: TRBJ2-1
len: 14
v_gene: TRBV10-3

CDR3aa: CASSPQGSFEQYF
CDR3nt: TGCGCCAGCAGCCCCCAGGGATCCTTCGAGCAGTACTTC
d_gene: .
abundance: .
j_gene: TRBJ2-7
len: 13
v_gene: TRBV5-1

CDR3aa: CASRGTGYNEQFF
CDR3nt: TGTGCCAGCAGAGGGACTGGATACAATGAGCAGTTCTTC
d_gene: .
abundance: .
j_gene: TRBJ2-1
len: 13
v_gene: TRBV5-8

CDR3aa: CASSLGSSSRKLFF
CDR3nt: TGTGCCAGCAGCTTAGGGTCTTCCTCGAGAAAACTGTTTTTT
d_gene: .
abundance: .
j_gene: TRBJ1-4
len: 14
v_gene: TRBV11-2

CDR3aa: CSVVQESSYEQYF
CDR3nt: TGCAGCGTTGTACAGGAGAGCTCCTACGAGCAGTACTTC
d_gene: .
abundance: .
j_gene: TRBJ2-7
len: 13
v_gene: TRBV29-1

CDR3aa: CASSELAGGSYEQYF
CDR3nt: TGTGCCAGCAGTGAACTAGCGGGGGGCTCCTACGAGCAGTACTTC
d_gene: TRBD2
abundance: .
j_gene: TRBJ2-7
len: 15
v_gene: TRBV6-1

CDR3aa: CAWAGGRNTIYF
CDR3nt: TGTGCCTGGGCAGGGGGCAGAAACACCATATATTTT
d_gene: TRBD1
abundance: .
j_gene: TRBJ1-3
len: 12
v_gene: TRBV30

CDR3aa: CASSPPNRGLDYGYTF
CDR3nt: TGTGCCAGCAGCCCTCCTAACAGGGGGTTGGACTATGGCTACACCTTC
d_gene: TRBD1
abundance: .
j_gene: TRBJ1-2
len: 16
v_gene: TRBV13

CDR3aa: CASSWTGGQPQHF
CDR3nt: TGTGCCAGCAGTTGGACAGGGGGTCAGCCCCAGCATTTT
d_gene: TRBD1
abundance: .
j_gene: TRBJ1-5
len: 13
v_gene: TRBV27

CDR3aa: CASSVQGFPNVLTF
CDR3nt: TGTGCCAGCAGCGTACAGGGTTTTCCCAACGTCCTGACTTTC
d_gene: .
abundance: .
j_gene: TRBJ2-6
len: 14
v_gene: TRBV9

CDR3aa: CASSPAAGTAYNEQFF
CDR3nt: TGTGCCAGCTCACCGGCGGCGGGGACCGCATACAATGAGCAGTTCTTC
d_gene: .
abundance: .
j_gene: TRBJ2-1
len: 16
v_gene: TRBV18

CDR3aa: CASSSSRGANYGYTF
CDR3nt: TGTGCCAGCAGTTCATCCAGGGGTGCTAACTATGGCTACACCTTC
d_gene: .
abundance: .
j_gene: TRBJ1-2
len: 15
v_gene: TRBV28

CDR3aa: CASGGVYEQYF
CDR3nt: TGTGCCTCAGGGGGCGTCTACGAGCAGTACTTC
d_gene: TRBD1
abundance: .
j_gene: TRBJ2-7
len: 11
v_gene: TRBV30

CDR3aa: CASSQAVGELMYGQETQYF
CDR3nt: TGTGCCAGCAGCCAAGCAGTTGGGGAACTAATGTATGGGCAAGAGACCCAGTACTTC
d_gene: .
abundance: .
j_gene: TRBJ2-5
len: 19
v_gene: TRBV4-2

CDR3aa: CASSLGSGSYNEQFF
CDR3nt: TGTGCCAGCAGCTTGGGCTCGGGGAGCTACAATGAGCAGTTCTTC
d_gene: .
abundance: .
j_gene: TRBJ2-1
len: 15
v_gene: TRBV5-8

CDR3aa: CASSTLTGRETQYF
CDR3nt: TGTGCCAGCAGTACACTAACAGGGAGAGAGACCCAGTACTTC
d_gene: .
abundance: .
j_gene: TRBJ2-5
len: 14
v_gene: TRBV28

CDR3aa: CASRGFSNQPQHF
CDR3nt: TGTGCCAGCAGGGGGTTTAGCAATCAGCCCCAGCATTTT
d_gene: .
abundance: .
j_gene: TRBJ1-5
len: 13
v_gene: TRBV27

CDR3aa: CASSLQGGDTEAFF
CDR3nt: TGTGCCAGCAGCTTACAGGGCGGGGACACTGAAGCTTTCTTT
d_gene: .
abundance: few
j_gene: TRBJ1-1
len: 14
v_gene: TRBV7-2

CDR3aa: CASSPRGAGGDEQYF
CDR3nt: TGCGCCAGCAGCCCTCGGGGGGCAGGGGGCGACGAGCAGTACTTC
d_gene: .
abundance: .
j_gene: TRBJ2-7
len: 15
v_gene: TRBV4-3

CDR3aa: CASRAGPPDTQYF
CDR3nt: TGTGCCAGCAGGGCCGGGCCGCCAGATACGCAGTATTTT
d_gene: .
abundance: .
j_gene: TRBJ2-3
len: 13
v_gene: TRBV2

CDR3aa: CASSYRGEQYF
CDR3nt: TGTGCCAGCAGTTACCGGGGTGAGCAGTACTTC
d_gene: .
abundance: .
j_gene: TRBJ2-7
len: 11
v_gene: TRBV6-5